A single sample gave rise to the 25 T cell receptor beta chains below, sequenced in a study of T cell changes during pregnancy in multiple sclerosis. The repertoire was sequenced with immunoSEQ multiplex PCR; TCRdb's copy has only in-frame clones and lacks some. This table has tens of thousands of clones, 80% to 95% appearing once. Sequenced material: peripheral blood, taken in the third trimester of pregnancy. These receptors came from a female donor with multiple sclerosis, enrolled in a pregnancy study.

The chain combines TRBV11-2 with TRBJ2-6; D is possibly TRBD1 (6 bases). The length of the CDR3 is 17 residues. CDR1 is SGHAT, CDR2 FQNNGV, per germline. V lost 0 bases, J lost 2 bases, and 11 bases lay in between. The DNA of the CDR3 is TGTGCCAGCAGCTTAGAATCCTGGGGGCCTGGGGCCAACGTCCTGACTTTC. Protein sequence: CASSLESWGPGANVLTF.

The rearrangement uses TRBV28 and TRBJ1-2, with D maybe TRBD1 (6 bases). The CDR3 has 16 amino acids. Trimming removed 5 bases from V and 2 bases from J, with 18 bases in between. Germline-derived CDR1 and CDR2 are MDHEN and SYDVKM. Here the CDR3 DNA reads TGTGCCAGCAGTGTCAAAACAGGGAGGGGGAACTATGGCTACACCTTC. Protein product: CASSVKTGRGNYGYTF.

V usage is TRBV27 and J usage is TRBJ2-3; the match to TRBD2 covers 11 bases. Germline assignment: CDR1 MNHEY and CDR2 SMNVEV (reference sequence). The junction had 9 bases not matched to a gene; V was cut back by 1 base and J by 6 bases. The CDR3 runs 17 residues. The CDR3 sequence is CASSLWGTSGRLDTQYF. CDR3 sequence (DNA): TGTGCCAGCAGTTTATGGGGGACTAGCGGTAGGTTGGATACGCAGTATTTT.

This chain connects TRBV28 to TRBJ2-7, with a tentative D call TRBD2 (5 bases). Germline V CDR1 and CDR2: MDHEN, SYDVKM. The V and J ends lost 3 bases and 6 bases respectively, with 15 bases between them. The length of the CDR3 is 14 residues. In DNA form, the CDR3 reads TGTGCCAGCAGTTTCCGGTACCCTGCGGGCGAGCAGTACTTC. It yields the protein CASSFRYPAGEQYF.

This clone came up once. The CDR3 DNA sequence: TGCGCCAGCAGCCAACTACCTACAGGGGCCAGCACAGATACGCAGTATTTT. Its translation is CASSQLPTGASTDTQYF. The chain links TRBV4-1 to TRBJ2-3, with TRBD1 matching 7 bases. Trimming at V came to 2 bases and at J to 0 bases, leaving 8 bases not matched to a gene. The CDR3 consists of 17 residues. Germline loops: CDR1 MGHRA, CDR2 YSYEKL.

The rearrangement links TRBV20-1 to TRBJ2-7; D uncertain. Between the trimmed V and J ends, which lost 6 bases and 2 bases, there was a span of 8 bases. CDR1 and CDR2 from the germline V gene are DFQATT and SNEGSKA (reference sequence). The CDR3 extends over 11 amino acids. DNA for the CDR3: TGCAGTGCCCCGCAGACCTACGAGCAGTACTTC. As protein: CSAPQTYEQYF.

The CDR3 protein is CASSTGQGPTGELFF. The CDR3 coding sequence is TGTGCCAGTAGTACAGGACAGGGACCCACCGGGGAGCTGTTTTTT. The chain combines TRBV19 with TRBJ2-2; 8 bases are a match to TRBD1. The CDR3 runs 15 residues. The V and J ends lost 4 bases and 4 bases, in that order; junction bases with no gene match: 5. CDR1 is LNHDA and CDR2 is SQIVND in the germline V gene (reference sequence).

V is TRBV11-2 and J is TRBJ2-7; 10 positions match TRBD2. Germline assignment: CDR1 SGHAT and CDR2 FQNNGV. CDR3 length: 15 amino acids. J gave up 2 bases and V 2 bases, and 3 bases lay outside the gene matches. CDR3 residues: CASSLLSGRAYEQYF. CDR3 nucleotides: TGTGCCAGCAGCTTATTAAGCGGGAGGGCCTACGAGCAGTACTTC.

J is TRBJ1-1 and V is TRBV28; tentatively, D is TRBD1 (5 bases). This CDR3 contains 16 residues. Trimming removed 7 bases from V and 6 bases from J, with 24 bases in between. CDR1 and CDR2 (germline): MDHEN, SYDVKM. Written as DNA, the CDR3 is TGTGCCAGCACCGGAACGATAGGGGAGGCGAGGTCTGAAGCTTTCTTT. It yields the protein CASTGTIGEARSEAFF.

This clone was counted only a few times. This chain uses TRBV28 with TRBJ1-1; 7 nucleotides align to TRBD1. CDR3 size: 13 residues. Germline V gives CDR1 MDHEN, CDR2 SYDVKM. The trim removed 2 bases at V and 9 bases at J, leaving 6 bases unmatched. As DNA, the CDR3 is TGTGCCAGCAGTTTACCGGGACAGCCTAAAGCTTTCTTT. Its translation is CASSLPGQPKAFF.

The chain couples TRBV4-1 to TRBJ2-7, with 7 positions matching TRBD1. Trimming removed 0 bases from V and 3 bases from J; junction bases left unmatched: 11. This CDR3 is 17 amino acids long. The germline gives CDR1 MGHRA, CDR2 YSYEKL. The CDR3 is CASSQDSPGTAIYEQYF. The DNA of the CDR3 is TGCGCCAGCAGCCAAGACTCACCCGGGACAGCAATCTACGAGCAGTACTTC.

The V gene is TRBV19, the J gene TRBJ2-3, with D perhaps matching TRBD2 (6 bases). In germline, CDR1 is LNHDA, CDR2 SQIVND (reference sequence). CDR3 length equals 12 residues. V was shortened by 10 bases and J by 2 bases, with 10 bases between the two germline ends. CDR3 coding DNA: TGTGCCACGGGACTTACCACAGATACGCAGTATTTT. Amino acids: CATGLTTDTQYF.

The chain is built from TRBV19 and TRBJ1-5; 7 bases align to TRBD1. Germline trimming cut 4 bases from V and 4 bases from J; bases unmatched to any gene: 7. This CDR3 has 15 residues. CDR1 and CDR2 from the germline V gene are LNHDA and SQIVND (reference sequence). CDR3 nucleotide sequence: TGTGCCAGTAGTACAATAAGGACAGGAAATCAGCCCCAGCATTTT. It yields the protein CASSTIRTGNQPQHF.

The genes are TRBV19 and TRBJ2-7; no clear D gene. The CDR3 runs 11 residues. Trimming stripped 5 bases from V and 6 bases from J, with 8 bases between. Germline values: CDR1 LNHDA, CDR2 SQIVND (reference sequence). The DNA of the CDR3 is TGTGCCAGTAGTTCCCCAATCGAGCAGTACTTC. It codes for CASSSPIEQYF.

The V gene is TRBV29-1, the J gene TRBJ2-5; TRBD2 agrees at 8 bases. Germline assignment: CDR1 SQVTM and CDR2 ANQGSEA. This CDR3 contains 13 residues. V trimming: 5 bases; J trimming: 4 bases; junction bases outside the gene matches: 6. DNA for the CDR3: TGCAGCGTTTCGGAGCGGGGGAGAGAGACCCAGTACTTC. Protein product: CSVSERGRETQYF.

The chain recombines TRBV4-3 with TRBJ2-1; TRBD2 matches 14 bases. J gave up 4 bases and V 5 bases, and 4 bases lay outside the gene matches. The germline CDR1 and CDR2 sequences are LGHNA and YSLEER. This CDR3 has 16 amino acids. CDR3 region: CASSLGLAGEYNEQFF. For the CDR3, the DNA is TGCGCCAGCAGCTTGGGACTAGCGGGAGAGTACAATGAGCAGTTCTTC.

This clone was detected only once. This chain connects TRBV7-6 to TRBJ2-3; D gene uncertain. Germline V gene data show CDR1 as SGHVS and CDR2 as FNYEAQ. Trimming shortened V by 1 base and J by 3 bases, and 11 bases separated the two germline ends. This CDR3 region has 15 residues. The CDR3 sequence: CASSLGGSWTDTQYF. The CDR3 bases are TGTGCCAGCAGCTTAGGCGGTAGCTGGACAGATACGCAGTATTTT.

This sequence joins TRBV20-1 and TRBJ2-2; no clear D. Germline V CDR1 and CDR2: DFQATT, SNEGSKA (reference sequence). Trimming pared 1 base from V and 7 bases from J, leaving 4 bases between. This CDR3 comprises 11 residues. This CDR3 reads CSARVNGELFF. The CDR3 nucleotides read TGCAGTGCTAGAGTTAACGGGGAGCTGTTTTTT.

The chain recombines TRBV11-3 with TRBJ1-1; TRBD1 matches at 12 bases. Germline V gives CDR1 SGHNT, CDR2 YENEEA. The CDR3 extends over 15 amino acids. With V trimmed by 5 bases and J by 6 bases, 7 bases remained unmatched. The CDR3 bases are TGTGCCAGCAGCAGCACCGGGACAGGGGGCTCTGAAGCTTTCTTT. Translation: CASSSTGTGGSEAFF. The variable domain in full, with the rest retrieved from reference TRBV11-3 and TRBJ1-1, is EAGVVQSPRYKIIEKKQPVAFWCNPISGHNTLYWYLQNLGQGPELLIRYENEEAVDDSQLPKDRFSAERLKGVDSTLKIQPAELGDSAVYLCASSSTGTGGSEAFFGQGTRLTVV.

CDR3 DNA: TGTGCCAGCAGCAAAGACCCCAGGGAAAGAAACTCCGAGCAGTACTTC. This encodes CASSKDPRERNSEQYF. The chain couples TRBV21-1 to TRBJ2-7; the table's TRBD1 call for D was not verified on the DNA. TRBV21-1 is a pseudogene segment. CDR3 length: 16 amino acids.

This sequence joins TRBV6-5 and TRBJ2-3, with no clear D. V gave up 0 bases and J gave up 4 bases, with 11 bases separating them. Germline CDR1 MNHEY, CDR2 SVGAGI. The CDR3 consists of 15 residues. CDR3 region: CASSYSEVAADTQYF. The CDR3 DNA is TGTGCCAGCAGTTACTCGGAAGTAGCCGCAGATACGCAGTATTTT.

This clone was seen only a few times. The rearrangement joins TRBV11-2 to TRBJ2-5; 8 nucleotides agree with TRBD2. CDR3 length: 14 amino acids. The V segment lost 5 bases and the J segment 5 bases; nucleotides outside the gene matches: 7. CDR1 is SGHAT, CDR2 FQNNGV, per germline. The DNA of the CDR3 is TGTGCCAGCAGCCTAAGCGGGAGCGGGGAGACCCAGTACTTC. Its translation is CASSLSGSGETQYF.

The chain uses TRBV7-3 and TRBJ1-2, with D uncertain. The CDR3 is made up of 14 amino acids. V gave up 7 bases and J gave up 4 bases, with 16 bases separating them. Germline V lookup: CDR1 SGHTA, CDR2 FQGTGA. The CDR3 nucleotides are TGTGCCAGCACCACCAGTGAGGATGTCTATGGCTACACCTTC. Its translation: CASTTSEDVYGYTF.

V gene TRBV7-6 combines with J gene TRBJ2-3; D is unclear. Germline-derived CDR1 and CDR2 are SGHVS and FNYEAQ. V was shortened by 1 base and J by 3 bases, with 5 bases between the two germline ends. The length of the CDR3 is 13 residues. The CDR3, as DNA: TGTGCCAGCAGCTTAGTCCATACAGATACGCAGTATTTT. Amino acids: CASSLVHTDTQYF. Combining the CDR3 with reference TRBV7-6 and TRBJ2-3 gives the whole variable domain GAGVSQSPRYKVTKRGQDVALRCDPISGHVSLYWYRQALGQGPEFLTYFNYEAQQDKSGLPNDRFSAERPEGSISTLTIQRTEQRDSAMYRCASSLVHTDTQYFGPGTRLTVL.

The chain is built from TRBV28 and TRBJ2-7; D ambiguous. V shed 10 bases and J shed 3 bases, with 22 bases lying between them. The length of the CDR3 is 15 residues. CDR1 and CDR2 (germline): MDHEN, SYDVKM. For the CDR3, the DNA is TGTGCCACGAGTCTCATCCTCCCGGTTAACTACGAGCAGTACTTC. Translated: CATSLILPVNYEQYF. Drawing the rest from reference TRBV28 and TRBJ2-7, the complete variable domain is DVKVTQSSRYLVKRTGEKVFLECVQDMDHENMFWYRQDPGLGLRLIYFSYDVKMKEKGDIPEGYSVSREKKERFSLILESASTNQTSMYLCATSLILPVNYEQYFGPGTRLTVT.